A selection of T cell receptor beta chains follows, all from one sample in a study of blood T cell repertoires in COVID-19. The method was immunoSEQ multiplex PCR; TCRdb's version includes in-frame clones alone and lacks a portion of them. This table holds 70,000 to 80,000 clones, roughly 87% found once. Sequencing was carried out using peripheral blood. The receptors derive from a man aged 50-60 years with acute or convalescent COVID-19. CDR3s include the opening cysteine and the closing phenylalanine or tryptophan. The order of the fields is D gene, clone size, V gene, J gene, CDR3 DNA, CDR3 protein. D genes are given only for firm matches. Rows may omit the clone size; those that give it use once, few, many or a size class.

.	.	TRBV5-1	TRBJ2-1	TGCGCCAGCAGCCCGGGACGGACAGCATACAATGAGCAGTTCTTC	CASSPGRTAYNEQFF
TRBD2	.	TRBV7-9	TRBJ2-7	TGTGCCAGCAGCCCGGGAGGGTTATTCTACGAGCAGTACTTC	CASSPGGLFYEQYF
.	.	TRBV3-1/TRBV3-2	TRBJ1-2	TGTGCCAGCAGCCAAGATTCGGTCAGCGCCTACTATGGCTACACCTTC	CASSQDSVSAYYGYTF
.	.	TRBV7-9	TRBJ2-7	TGTGCCAGCAGCTTATCAGCGACCTACGAGCAGTACTTC	CASSLSATYEQYF
.	.	TRBV19	TRBJ1-1	TGTGCCAGTAGCACGACACCCATGAACACTGAAGCTTTCTTT	CASSTTPMNTEAFF
TRBD1	.	TRBV3-1/TRBV3-2	TRBJ1-1	TGTGCCAGCAGCCAAGACGACAGGGGTGCTGAAGCTTTCTTT	CASSQDDRGAEAFF
TRBD1	.	TRBV3-1/TRBV3-2	TRBJ1-4	TGTGCCAGCAGCCAAGGACGAGGACAGGGATCGTATGAAAAACTGTTTTTT	CASSQGRGQGSYEKLFF
.	.	TRBV4-3	TRBJ2-5	TGCGCCAGCAGCCAAGATCGACGGGAGGAGACCCAGTACTTC	CASSQDRREETQYF
TRBD1	.	TRBV7-3	TRBJ1-1	TGTGCCAGCAGCGTATCACAGGGGGGGAACACTGAAGCTTTCTTT	CASSVSQGGNTEAFF
TRBD2	once	TRBV19	TRBJ2-2	TGTGCCAGTAGCTGGGGGGGCGGGGAGCTGTTTTTT	CASSWGGGELFF
.	.	TRBV25-1	TRBJ1-2	TGTGCCAGCAGTGAACATAACTATGGCTACACCTTC	CASSEHNYGYTF
.	once	TRBV4-1	TRBJ1-5	TGCGCCAGCAGCCAAGCGCTGGGGAGTTATCAGCCCCAGCATTTT	CASSQALGSYQPQHF
TRBD1	.	TRBV7-8	TRBJ2-7	TGTGCCAGCAGCGACCGGGACAGGGGAATCTACGAGCAGTACTTC	CASSDRDRGIYEQYF